Listed here is a single TCR beta chain. Its antigen is as yet unknown. Data came from immunoSEQ multiplex PCR; TCRdb stores just in-frame clones and leaves some out. This table holds around 160,000 clones, just over 90% found once. The data are from a study of T cell responses to AZD1222 COVID-19 vaccine. Findings and caveats of the study: Nearly half of spike-specific TCRs reportedly target variant regions that are unmutated in the B.1.351 and B.1.1.7 variants. Mapped onto spike, vaccine-associated CD4 TCRs spanned it and were dominant at 160-218 and 743-854. Two AZD1222 administrations were followed by greater Spike-specific TCR breadth and depth.

The CDR3 totals 12 residues. The V gene lost 6 bases and the J gene lost 3 bases, with 8 bases spanning the gap. Germline CDR1 is MNHEY and CDR2 is SVGEGT. This clonotype was sampled from an adult in good health. The rearrangement links TRBV6-2 or TRBV6-3 to TRBJ1-1; no clear D. The sequences come from peripheral blood, collected on day 0 of MenACWY control vaccination. CDR3 DNA sequence: TGTGCCAGCAGCATACCTTACACTGAAGCTTTCTTT. Translated: CASSIPYTEAFF.